This T cell receptor beta chain stems from a study of T-cell reconstitution after alpha-beta-depleted transplantation in children. Whole-study findings and limits: By one year post-transplant, T-cell counts and diversity largely arose from T cells that were newly produced. It was surviving recipient T cells and thymic progenitors that gave some patients high TCRbeta diversity at day 60.

Researchers prepared the TCRbeta library using unique molecular identifiers, the study reports. One entry per CDR3 protein, called by TCRdb with MiXCR from the PCR reads. This table has about 420,000 distinct CDR3 sequences, around 16% appearing once. This CDR3 region has 17 residues. The ends were cut back, 1 base at V and 2 bases at J, with 18 bases in the middle. The V gene's germline CDR1 is SGHVS and CDR2 FQNEAQ. This clonotype was recorded a few times. Antigen specificity is unknown. This chain uses TRBV7-8 with TRBJ2-7, with a tentative D call TRBD2 (5 bases). The sequences come from PBMCs, mostly from graft donor cells, collected 360 days after TCRalphabeta/CD19-depleted stem cell transplant. The TCR originated in a boy younger than two who had a stem cell transplant for Wiskott-Aldrich syndrome, so the T cells may come from the graft donor. The CDR3 nucleotides read TGTGCCAGCAGCTTAGATTCGTTTCCGAGGGAAACCTACGAGCAGTACTTC. Translating it yields CASSLDSFPRETYEQYF.